This T cell receptor (beta chain) stems from a study of post-analysis software for immune sequencing data. Study-wide results and caveats: Strong co-clustering by F measure linked samples that shared a preparation batch. Elevated frequency relative to controls characterized 4 or 5 TRBV segments in patients, TRBV5-6, TRBV5-1 and TRBV20-1 among them. Patients with multiple sclerosis recorded significantly lower normalized Chao1 diversity than controls, the study found.

Unique molecular identifiers tagged the TCR beta cDNA libraries. Input of roughly 0.95 to 11 million T cells yielded a few hundred thousand cDNA molecules. TCRdb itself ran the PCR reads through MiXCR, one entry per CDR3 protein. The sample contains around 260,000 distinct CDR3 sequences, 35% to 40% of which appear only once. This CDR3 has 15 amino acids. Germline CDR1 and CDR2: SGHTA and FQGNSA. Trimming cost V 5 bases and J 1 base, with 15 bases left between them. With respect to this clonotype: Its target is not known.

The genes are TRBV7-2 and TRBJ2-7; D might be TRBD1 (6 bases). Sequenced: blood. The sequence came from a girl aged 5 to 17 with multiple sclerosis. DNA of the CDR3: TGTGCCAGCAGCCCTGGGGCAGGGGTTTCCTACGAGCAGTACTTC. Residues: CASSPGAGVSYEQYF.